The rows below give T cell receptor beta chains drawn from one sample of a study of PD-L1 blockade in urothelial cancer. Assay used: immunoSEQ multiplex PCR; TCRdb lists only in-frame clones, some missing. Found here are tens of thousands of clones, 90% of them singletons; the top ten hold 1.5% to 2%. Sequencing used PBMCs, obtained around atezolizumab (anti-PD-L1) treatment. These receptors all stem from a man aged 60 to 75 with urothelial cancer. Each CDR3 is given with its conserved first and last residue. The D gene is left open where the match is weak. For some rows the clone size is stated as once, few or many, or as a class when expanded; others skip it.

TRBD2	-	TRBV2	TRBJ2-7	CASSQGLDGEQYF	TGTGCCAGCAGCCAAGGACTAGACGGCGAGCAGTACTTC
TRBD1	-	TRBV4-3	TRBJ2-7	CASSLVTGGEQYF	TGCGCCAGCAGCCTTGTGACAGGGGGCGAGCAGTACTTC
TRBD2	-	TRBV4-1	TRBJ2-1	CASSRVRLAGVSYNEQFF	TGCGCCAGCAGCCGCGTTCGACTAGCGGGGGTGTCCTACAATGAGCAGTTCTTC
TRBD1	-	TRBV5-5	TRBJ2-3	CASSSRDSSTDTQYF	TGTGCCAGCAGCTCCCGGGACAGCAGCACAGATACGCAGTATTTT
-	-	TRBV4-3	TRBJ1-1	CASSQTRRNTEAFF	TGCGCCAGCAGCCAGACAAGAAGGAACACTGAAGCTTTCTTT
TRBD1	-	TRBV7-9	TRBJ2-7	CASRFGTGTGIYEQYF	TGTGCCAGCAGATTCGGGACCGGGACAGGGATCTACGAGCAGTACTTC
-	-	TRBV9	TRBJ1-1	CASSPQGRDTEAFF	TGTGCCAGCAGCCCCCAGGGGAGGGACACTGAAGCTTTCTTT
TRBD2	-	TRBV4-3	TRBJ2-1	CASSHPRGTSGRIRSYNEQFF	TGCGCCAGCAGCCACCCCCGGGGGACTAGCGGGAGGATCAGGTCCTACAATGAGCAGTTCTTC
TRBD1	-	TRBV5-6	TRBJ1-4	CASSLGTDINEKLFF	TGTGCCAGCAGCTTAGGGACAGATATTAATGAAAAACTGTTTTTT
-	-	TRBV6-5	TRBJ1-3	CASGRGPASGNTIYF	TGTGCCTCCGGCAGGGGACCGGCCTCTGGAAACACCATATATTTT
TRBD1	few	TRBV7-9	TRBJ1-6	CASSSTTGGSSPLHF	TGTGCCAGCAGTTCGACGACAGGGGGCAGTTCACCCCTCCACTTT
-	-	TRBV7-2	TRBJ1-2	CASSFWKGTDGYTF	TGTGCCAGCAGCTTCTGGAAAGGGACTGACGGCTACACCTTC
-	-	TRBV19	TRBJ2-5	CASSDSGQETQYF	TGTGCCAGTAGTGATTCAGGTCAAGAGACCCAGTACTTC
TRBD1	-	TRBV14	TRBJ2-7	CASSRGTGFYEQYF	TGTGCCAGCAGCCGCGGGACAGGGTTCTACGAGCAGTACTTC
TRBD1	-	TRBV5-1	TRBJ1-6	CASSLRQGVDNSPLHF	TGCGCCAGCAGCTTGCGACAGGGGGTGGATAATTCACCCCTCCACTTT
TRBD1	-	TRBV25-1	TRBJ1-2	CASRDRANYGYTF	TGTGCCAGCAGGGACAGGGCCAACTATGGCTACACCTTC
-	-	TRBV27	TRBJ1-4	CASSRGGGATNEKLFF	TGTGCCAGCTCCCGAGGGGGGGGCGCAACTAATGAAAAACTGTTTTTT
-	-	TRBV7-2	TRBJ2-1	CASSTPMKNEQFF	TGTGCCAGCAGTACCCCTATGAAGAATGAGCAGTTCTTC
TRBD2	once	TRBV5-5	TRBJ2-7	CASGVTSGEAGSYEQYF	TGTGCCAGCGGGGTAACTAGCGGGGAGGCGGGCTCCTACGAGCAGTACTTC
TRBD1	-	TRBV4-2	TRBJ2-2	CASSQGQGAGTGELFF	TGTGCCAGCAGCCAAGGACAGGGGGCCGGCACCGGGGAGCTGTTTTTT
-	-	TRBV5-1	TRBJ2-7	CASSLTGLYEQYF	TGCGCCAGCAGCTTAACCGGGTTATACGAGCAGTACTTC
TRBD2	-	TRBV5-1	TRBJ2-3	CASSLAPSGEDTQYF	TGCGCCAGCAGCTTAGCGCCTAGCGGGGAGGATACGCAGTATTTT
-	-	TRBV5-3	TRBJ1-2	CARSLPEAGGYTF	TGTGCCAGAAGCTTGCCCGAGGCCGGAGGCTACACCTTC
TRBD1	-	TRBV6-5	TRBJ1-2	CASSRDSNYGYTF	TGTGCCAGCAGTCGGGACAGTAACTATGGCTACACCTTC
TRBD1	-	TRBV5-4	TRBJ2-1	CASSMGQHNEQFF	TGTGCCAGCAGCATGGGACAGCACAATGAGCAGTTCTTC
-	-	TRBV7-2	TRBJ2-1	CASSLASVSYNEQFF	TGTGCCAGCAGCTTAGCGAGCGTTTCCTACAATGAGCAGTTCTTC
-	-	TRBV5-1	TRBJ1-6	CATRVTTGNNSPLHF	TGCGCCACCAGAGTGACGACAGGAAACAATTCACCCCTCCACTTT
-	-	TRBV7-2	TRBJ2-7	CASSLVSYEQYF	TGTGCCAGCAGCTTAGTGAGCTACGAGCAGTACTTC
TRBD1	-	TRBV7-2	TRBJ1-1	CASRTGTANTEAFF	TGTGCCAGCAGAACCGGGACAGCGAACACTGAAGCTTTCTTT
-	-	TRBV6-1	TRBJ1-5	CASSHTPGNQPQHF	TGTGCCAGCAGCCACACCCCGGGTAATCAGCCCCAGCATTTT
TRBD1	-	TRBV27	TRBJ1-6	CASRTGDNSPLHF	TGTGCCAGTCGGACAGGGGATAATTCACCCCTCCACTTT
TRBD1	-	TRBV5-1	TRBJ2-3	CASSSGTGPTDTQYF	TGCGCCAGCAGTAGTGGGACAGGACCCACAGATACGCAGTATTTT
-	-	TRBV5-1	TRBJ2-7	CASSLDYYEQYF	TGCGCCAGCAGCTTGGATTACTACGAGCAGTACTTC
-	-	TRBV21-1	TRBJ2-7	CASSKAALRAGDIYEQYF	TGTGCCAGCAGCAAAGCCGCCCTCCGAGCGGGGGATATATACGAGCAGTACTTC
TRBD1	-	TRBV28	TRBJ2-7	CASRLGQGFGEQYF	TGTGCCAGCAGGTTGGGACAGGGTTTTGGCGAGCAGTACTTC
TRBD1	-	TRBV28	TRBJ2-7	CASTGGMVETAASYEQYF	TGTGCCAGCACAGGGGGTATGGTGGAAACCGCAGCGTCCTACGAGCAGTACTTC
-	-	TRBV10-1	TRBJ2-1	CASSSTRSGEQFF	TGCGCCAGCAGCTCGACTAGATCGGGCGAGCAGTTCTTC
TRBD2	-	TRBV5-1	TRBJ2-3	CASSFGEGSTDTQYF	TGCGCCAGCAGCTTTGGGGAGGGTAGCACAGATACGCAGTATTTT
-	-	TRBV7-6	TRBJ1-5	CASNPTVSNQPQHF	TGTGCCAGCAACCCGACAGTTAGCAATCAGCCCCAGCATTTT
-	-	TRBV4-3	TRBJ2-7	CASSLQRSYEQYF	TGCGCCAGCAGCCTGCAAAGGAGCTACGAGCAGTACTTC
TRBD2	-	TRBV10-2	TRBJ2-7	CASRESGDNSYEQYF	TGCGCCAGCAGGGAGAGCGGGGATAACTCCTACGAGCAGTACTTC
TRBD2	-	TRBV7-9	TRBJ2-1	CASSSLAAHEQFF	TGTGCCAGCAGCTCACTAGCGGCCCATGAGCAGTTCTTC
TRBD2	-	TRBV4-3	TRBJ2-7	CASSQDLAGVQQYF	TGCGCCAGCAGCCAAGACCTAGCGGGAGTTCAGCAGTACTTC